This entry lists 30 T cell receptor beta chains sequenced from one sample in a study of CD8+CD57+ T cells in acquired aplastic anemia. Genomic DNA provided the template from which TCR beta VDJ and CDR3 profiles were obtained. TCRdb analysed the reads with MiXCR anew, one entry per CDR3 protein. This table has about 62,000 distinct CDR3 sequences, around 55% appearing once. The source material was sorted CD4+, CD8+, or CD8+CD57+ T cells (not recorded which) from PBMCs. Receptor source: a human donor in good health, serving as a control.

This clonotype is medium-sized (0.01 to 0.1%) within its sample. V usage is TRBV10-3 and J usage is TRBJ2-5; the match to TRBD2 covers 9 bases. The CDR3 has 13 residues. V shed 10 bases, J shed 2 bases, and the junction held 5 bases outside the gene matches. Germline lookup yields CDR1 ENHRY and CDR2 SYGVKD. DNA for the CDR3: TGTGCCACCTCCCTAGCGGGGCAAGAGACCCAGTACTTC. It is translated as CATSLAGQETQYF.

On this clonotype itself: One end of the junction is discordant with germline, which a read error may explain. The genes are TRBV10-2 and TRBJ2-7, with TRBD1 as a possible D gene (7 bases). CDR3 length: 15 amino acids. Looked up from germline, CDR1 is WSHSY and CDR2 is SAAADI. CDR3 amino acids: CATHRSGGSGGELYF. CDR3 sequence (DNA): TGCGCCACCCACAGGTCAGGGGGGTCTGGCGGGGAGCTGTACTTC.

This clonotype has a count of ten or more. The J gene is TRBJ1-2, the V gene TRBV5-6; D possibly corresponds to TRBD1 (5 bases). V shed 0 bases and J shed 5 bases, with 17 bases lying between them. Germline CDR1 is SGHDT and CDR2 is YYEEEE. CDR3 length: 16 amino acids. CDR3 DNA: TGTGCCAGCAGCTTGGAGAGGGACGGGCTCGTATATGGCTACACCTTC. Translation: CASSLERDGLVYGYTF.

The genes are TRBV20-1 and TRBJ2-7, with 8 bases lining up with TRBD1. V lost 6 bases to trimming and J lost 6 bases; unmatched junction nucleotides: 13. The CDR3 is 14 residues long. Germline-derived CDR1 and CDR2 are DFQATT and SNEGSKA (reference sequence). CDR3 coding DNA: TGCAGTGCACTAACCGGACAGGGAGGCTCCGAGCAGTACTTC. Encoded protein: CSALTGQGGSEQYF.

This clonotype was recorded many times. The gene calls are TRBV6-1 and TRBJ1-2; TRBD1 is a possible D gene (5 bases). This CDR3 contains 16 residues. Germline CDR1 and CDR2: MNHNS and SASEGT. Between the trimmed V and J ends, which lost 7 bases and 2 bases, there was a span of 20 bases. The CDR3 region has the DNA TGTGCCAGCACCCTTTCCGTGGGGGGGATGAACTATGGCTACACCTTC. The encoded protein is CASTLSVGGMNYGYTF.

About this clonotype itself: Here the CDR3 omits its conserved ending phenylalanine or tryptophan, so a read error is the likely source. The chain links TRBV25-1 to TRBJ2-1; 8 bases line up with TRBD2. Looked up from germline, CDR1 is MGHDK and CDR2 is SYGVNS. The CDR3 spans 15 residues. The V and J ends lost 5 bases and 7 bases, in that order; junction bases with no gene match: 10. The CDR3 is CASSIVGRALNEQFL. The CDR3 nucleotides read TGTGCCAGCAGTATAGTCGGGAGGGCCCTAAATGAGCAGTTCCTC.

This clonotype occurred a few times. Being one base from a much bigger clone, this may be a read error. This chain joins TRBV9 and TRBJ2-5, with D hard to call. The CDR3 runs 15 residues. Germline CDR1 reads SGDLS; CDR2 reads YYNGEE. The germline V and J ends were trimmed by 4 bases and 2 bases, with 15 bases remaining between them. CDR3 in amino acids: CASSQDTRPQETQYF. DNA for the CDR3: TGTGCCAGCAGCCAAGATACCCGGCCACAAGAGACCCAGTACTTC.

The table lists this clonotype with a few counts. The junction departs from the called germline gene at one end, perhaps through a read error. The J gene is TRBJ1-5, the V gene TRBV12-3 or TRBV12-4; D is possibly TRBD1 (6 bases). This CDR3 has 14 amino acids. In nucleotides, the CDR3 is TGTGCCAACAGTTTTCGGGGGCGCGGTGAGCCCCAGCATTTT. Translating it yields CANSFRGRGEPQHF.

This clonotype is termed medium-sized. This rearrangement joins TRBV25-1 to TRBJ1-1; TRBD1 might be the D (5 bases). CDR1 is MGHDK and CDR2 is SYGVNS in the germline V gene. Deletions cut 7 bases from V and 1 base from J, with 22 bases between. The CDR3 totals 17 residues. The CDR3 spells CASTGLRQGLRNTEAFF. Here the CDR3 DNA reads TGTGCCAGCACGGGTCTACGTCAGGGACTTAGGAACACTGAAGCTTTCTTT.

This clonotype came up a few times. The junction shows a germline mismatch at one end, possibly a read error. J is TRBJ1-2 and V is TRBV27; 8 bases fit TRBD1. Germline lookup yields CDR1 MNHEY and CDR2 SMNVEV (reference sequence). This CDR3 region has 14 residues. CDR3 sequence: CASSPNRQGFGHTF. In DNA form, the CDR3 reads TGTGCCAGCAGTCCTAACCGACAGGGGTTTGGCCACACCTTC.

In its sample, this clonotype was seen many times. The chain joins TRBV12-3 or TRBV12-4 to TRBJ2-7, with 13 positions matching TRBD2. Trimming cost V 5 bases and J 0 bases; bases outside gene matches: 1. The CDR3 has 15 amino acids. In DNA form, the CDR3 reads TGTGCCAGCAGTCGGACTAGCGGGAGCTCCTACGAGCAGTACTTC. Translated, it gives CASSRTSGSSYEQYF.

In this sample, this clonotype is medium-sized. The CDR3: CASNYRDSNEQFF. In DNA form, the CDR3 reads TGTGCCAGCAACTACCGGGACAGCAATGAGCAGTTCTTC. V gene TRBV7-9 combines with J gene TRBJ2-1; 7 bases align to TRBD1. Trimming took 7 bases from V and 6 from J; bases not matched to a gene: 6. There are 13 residues in the CDR3. Germline V gene sequence: CDR1 SEHNR, CDR2 FQNEAQ (reference sequence). The full variable domain, its missing parts supplied by reference TRBV7-9 and TRBJ2-1, is DTGVSQNPRHKITKRGQNVTFRCDPISEHNRLYWYRQTLGQGPEFLTYFQNEAQLEKSRLLSDRFSAERPKGSFSTLEIQRTEQGDSAMYLCASNYRDSNEQFFGPGTRLTVL.

The rearrangement uses TRBV10-1 and TRBJ1-1, with D unresolved. Trimming took 4 bases from V and 1 from J, leaving 4 bases between them. Germline-derived CDR1 and CDR2 are WNHNN and SYGVQD (reference sequence). The CDR3 spans 12 residues. The CDR3: CASSAPNTEAFF. The CDR3 coding sequence is TGCGCCAGCAGTGCCCCGAACACTGAAGCTTTCTTT.

The chain is built from TRBV2 and TRBJ1-2; a weak D match, TRBD1 (5 bases). Trimming removed 2 bases at V and 4 bases at J, with 11 bases between. CDR1 and CDR2 (germline): SNHLY, FYNNEI. The CDR3 is 14 amino acids. The CDR3 is CASSEIVGAYGYTF. Written as DNA, the CDR3 is TGTGCCAGCAGTGAAATTGTAGGGGCCTATGGCTACACCTTC.

V is TRBV6-4 and J is TRBJ2-4, with D perhaps assigned TRBD1 or TRBD2 (7 bases each). CDR1 MRHNA and CDR2 SNTAGT come from the germline V gene. With 0 bases removed from V and 8 bases from J, the gap between germline ends came to 20 bases. The CDR3 is 17 amino acids. The CDR3 nucleotides are TGTGCCAGCAGTGACTCAGCATCGGGGGCAGGGGGGGACATTCAGTACTTC. This translates into CASSDSASGAGGDIQYF.

This clonotype was observed a few times. This chain links TRBV9 with TRBJ2-7; 10 bases fit TRBD2. Germline values: CDR1 SGDLS, CDR2 YYNGEE. This CDR3 contains 16 residues. Trimming took 0 bases from V and 2 from J; bases not matched to a gene: 5. The CDR3 spells CASSVGASGGTYEQYF. The CDR3 DNA is TGTGCCAGCAGCGTAGGGGCTAGCGGGGGTACCTACGAGCAGTACTTC. The whole variable domain, remainder taken from reference TRBV9 and TRBJ2-7, is DSGVTQTPKHLITATGQRVTLRCSPRSGDLSVYWYQQSLDQGLQFLIQYYNGEERAKGNILERFSAQQFPDLHSELNLSSLELGDSALYFCASSVGASGGTYEQYFGPGTRLTVT.

This clonotype has at least ten counts. The J gene is TRBJ2-3, the V gene TRBV7-3, with D perhaps TRBD1 (5 bases). Per the germline V gene, CDR1 is SGHTA and CDR2 is FQGTGA. V lost 4 bases and J 0 bases, leaving 11 bases between the germline ends. The CDR3 is 15 amino acids. DNA of the CDR3: TGTGCCAGCAGCTCGACAGTACTGAGCACAGATACGCAGTATTTT. This sequence encodes CASSSTVLSTDTQYF.

This clonotype was seen many times. The rearrangement joins TRBV12-3 or TRBV12-4 to TRBJ2-3; the match to TRBD2 covers 7 bases. There are 14 residues in the CDR3. Trimming removed 3 bases from V and 6 bases from J; junction bases left unmatched: 6. CDR3 loop: CASSLGGVWDTQYF. DNA for the CDR3: TGTGCCAGCAGTTTGGGGGGGGTTTGGGATACGCAGTATTTT.

The chain uses TRBV19 and TRBJ1-1, with 11 bases that match TRBD1. From germline, CDR1 is LNHDA and CDR2 SQIVND (reference sequence). The CDR3 totals 16 residues. V gave up 5 bases and J gave up 1 base; unmatched junction bases: 6. CDR3 coding DNA: TGTGCCAGTAGTCCCTGGGACAGGGGGGCGAACACTGAAGCTTTCTTT. Amino acid sequence: CASSPWDRGANTEAFF.

A note on this clonotype: This may be a read error, as it is one base from a much larger clone. V and J are TRBV27 and TRBJ1-4; no definite D call. This CDR3 comprises 14 residues. Germline values: CDR1 MNHEY, CDR2 SMNVEV (reference sequence). CDR3 sequence (DNA): TGTGCCAGCAGTTTAAGCGGCGCCAGCGAAAGACTGTTTTTT. Amino acid sequence: CASSLSGASERLFF.

The genes are TRBV5-1 and TRBJ1-2; 7 bases fit TRBD1. V dropped 3 bases and J dropped 3; count of bases not matched to a gene: 2. This CDR3 comprises 13 residues. Germline assignment: CDR1 SGHRS and CDR2 YFSETQ. The CDR3 region is CASSSGQDYGYTF. The CDR3 coding sequence is TGCGCCAGCAGCTCAGGACAGGACTATGGCTACACCTTC. Looking up the rest from reference TRBV5-1 and TRBJ1-2 gives the full variable domain: KAGVTQTPRYLIKTRGQQVTLSCSPISGHRSVSWYQQTPGQGLQFLFEYFSETQRNKGNFPGRFSGRQFSNSRSEMNVSTLELGDSALYLCASSSGQDYGYTFGSGTRLTVV.

The gene calls are TRBV19 and TRBJ2-7; maybe TRBD1 (5 bases). CDR1 LNHDA and CDR2 SQIVND come from the germline V gene (reference sequence). The length of the CDR3 is 13 residues. V lost 4 bases and J 4 bases, leaving 11 bases between the germline ends. The CDR3 spells CASSKGAAYEQYF. The CDR3 nucleotides read TGTGCCAGTAGTAAAGGGGCAGCTTACGAGCAGTACTTC. Looking up the rest from reference TRBV19 and TRBJ2-7 gives the full variable domain: DGGITQSPKYLFRKEGQNVTLSCEQNLNHDAMYWYRQDPGQGLRLIYYSQIVNDFQKGDIAEGYSVSREKKESFPLTVTSAQKNPTAFYLCASSKGAAYEQYFGPGTRLTVT.

In this sample, this clonotype turned up a few times. The CDR3, as DNA: TGTGCCAGCTCACCCCTCGACGGGATGAACACTGAAGCTTTCTTT. As protein: CASSPLDGMNTEAFF. The chain couples TRBV18 to TRBJ1-1; D gene ambiguous. The V gene lost 3 bases and the J gene lost 0 bases, with 11 bases spanning the gap. This CDR3 is built from 15 residues. Per the germline V gene, CDR1 is KGHSH and CDR2 is LQKENI.

This clonotype has only a few counts. This chain's CDR3 is CATSVSRPVSQPQHF. The CDR3 DNA reads TGTGCCACCAGTGTCTCGAGGCCGGTAAGTCAGCCCCAGCATTTT. The chain has TRBV24-1 and TRBJ1-5; no definite D call. Germline CDR1 KGHDR, CDR2 SFDVKD. This CDR3 is built from 15 residues. Trimming shortened V by 5 bases and J by 6 bases, and 16 bases separated the two germline ends.

This sequence joins TRBV20-1 and TRBJ1-5; the D is unclear. Germline values: CDR1 DFQATT, CDR2 SNEGSKA (reference sequence). Trimming took off 1 base at V and 4 bases at J, with 17 bases between the two ends. The CDR3 covers 16 residues. The CDR3 loop reads CSARGSSGLSNQPQHF. In DNA form, the CDR3 reads TGCAGTGCTAGAGGATCTTCCGGACTGTCAAATCAGCCCCAGCATTTT.

Regarding this clonotype: The conserved closing phenylalanine or tryptophan is absent in this CDR3, likely reflecting a read error. The limits of the CDR3 on the DNA are not certain, so only TCRdb's listed CDR3 is given. The chain combines TRBV29-1 with TRBJ2-7; the D call TRBD2 from the table was never checked on the DNA. Inclusive of both ends, the CDR3 amounts to 8 amino acids. CDR1 SQVTM and CDR2 ANQGSEA come from the germline V gene. The CDR3 here is CSVGSRAG.

The chain links TRBV15 to TRBJ1-4; the D gene is possibly TRBD1 (6 bases). The CDR3 loop spans 17 amino acids. Germline V gene sequence: CDR1 LNHNV, CDR2 YYDKDF (reference sequence). V lost 1 base and J lost 8, with 20 bases in between. Here the CDR3 reads CATSRGGAKWADEKLFF. CDR3 DNA: TGTGCCACCAGCAGAGGGGGGGCGAAATGGGCGGACGAAAAACTGTTTTTT.

The V and J genes are TRBV19 and TRBJ2-1; D gene ambiguous. With 7 bases removed from V and 6 bases from J, the gap between germline ends came to 7 bases. The CDR3 consists of 11 residues. Germline assignment: CDR1 LNHDA and CDR2 SQIVND (reference sequence). The CDR3 sequence is CASKNGNEQFF. CDR3 sequence (DNA): TGTGCCAGTAAGAATGGCAATGAGCAGTTCTTC.

This chain uses TRBV29-1 with TRBJ1-1, with D perhaps matching TRBD1 (5 bases). The V end lost 6 bases, the J end lost 1 base, and 9 bases lay between the germline ends. This CDR3 comprises 12 residues. The V gene's germline CDR1 is SQVTM and CDR2 ANQGSEA. This chain's CDR3 is CSVGGGNTEAFF. The CDR3, as DNA: TGCAGCGTAGGTGGGGGGAACACTGAAGCTTTCTTT.

The chain recombines TRBV25-1 with TRBJ1-1; 7 bases agree with TRBD1. Trimming took 1 base from V and 7 from J; bases not matched to a gene: 9. CDR1 and CDR2 (germline): MGHDK, SYGVNS. The CDR3 totals 15 residues. CDR3 nucleotide sequence: TGTGCCAGCAGTGAATTCAGGGGGACGGACAATGAAGCTTTCTTT. Its protein is CASSEFRGTDNEAFF.